The 28 T cell receptor beta chains reported below all come from one sample, sequenced in a study of early T cells in non-severe SARS-CoV-2 infection. From the 5' RACE reads, TCRdb called clonotypes with MiXCR, one entry per CDR3 protein. The repertoire has about 11,000 distinct CDR3 sequences, around 4.9% of them found once; the top ten carry roughly 9.5%. Sequences were obtained from whole blood. All receptors come from an adult who was a healthcare worker with PCR-confirmed SARS-CoV-2 infection or an uninfected control (not recorded which).

This clonotype is labeled medium-sized (0.01 to 0.1%). The chain is built from TRBV4-3 and TRBJ2-5, with D perhaps matching TRBD2 (6 bases). V lost 0 bases, J lost 4 bases, and 15 bases lay in between. The CDR3 loop spans 16 amino acids. Germline CDR1 LGHNA, CDR2 YSLEER. This CDR3 reads CASSQERMGGRETQYF. In nucleotides, the CDR3 is TGCGCCAGCAGCCAAGAGAGAATGGGGGGAAGAGAGACCCAGTACTTC.

Ten or more counts support this clonotype. This chain links TRBV2 with TRBJ2-7; D may be TRBD2 (5 bases). CDR1 and CDR2 (germline): SNHLY, FYNNEI. V shed 8 bases and J shed 2 bases, with 10 bases lying between them. This CDR3 has 12 residues. The CDR3 coding sequence is TGTGCCAGCTCGAGGGATACCTACGAGCAGTACTTC. This codes for CASSRDTYEQYF.

This clonotype is classed as medium-sized. CDR3 loop: CASSLGRQGGYTF. CDR3 sequence (DNA): TGCGCCAGCAGCTTGGGTCGACAGGGAGGCTACACCTTC. V gene TRBV5-1 combines with J gene TRBJ1-2; TRBD1 agrees at 7 bases. This CDR3 contains 13 residues. Germline CDR1 is SGHRS and CDR2 is YFSETQ. The junction had 4 bases not matched to a gene; V was cut back by 0 bases and J by 8 bases.

This rearrangement joins TRBV6-5 to TRBJ2-7; the match to TRBD1 covers 8 bases. V trimming: 5 bases; J trimming: 5 bases; junction bases outside the gene matches: 5. The CDR3 extends over 13 amino acids. Germline values: CDR1 MNHEY, CDR2 SVGAGI. The CDR3 DNA follows: TGTGCCAGCAGTCGGACAGGGATGGACGAGCAGTACTTC. It is translated as CASSRTGMDEQYF.

This clonotype was observed many times. V gene TRBV10-3 combines with J gene TRBJ2-1; 8 bases agree with TRBD1. Trimming at V came to 7 bases and at J to 0 bases, leaving 8 bases not matched to a gene. Germline CDR1 ENHRY, CDR2 SYGVKD. The CDR3 loop spans 16 amino acids. CDR3 sequence (DNA): TGTGCCATCATGACAGGGGCGTCCCTCTCCTACAATGAGCAGTTCTTC. Translating it yields CAIMTGASLSYNEQFF.

This clonotype has at least ten counts. This chain connects TRBV6-5 to TRBJ2-3, with TRBD2 identical over 8 bases. The CDR3 is made up of 15 amino acids. Germline trimming cut 2 bases from V and 8 bases from J; bases unmatched to any gene: 9. The V gene's germline CDR1 is MNHEY and CDR2 SVGAGI. The CDR3 reads CASSYEAGAVSTQYF. CDR3 bases: TGTGCCAGCAGTTACGAAGCGGGGGCCGTGAGTACGCAGTATTTT.

This clonotype showed up many times. V gene TRBV19 combines with J gene TRBJ1-2; 8 bases are shared with TRBD1. Germline V lookup: CDR1 LNHDA, CDR2 SQIVND (reference sequence). J lost 6 bases, V lost 5 bases, and 14 bases had no gene match. The CDR3 length is 16 residues. The CDR3 nucleotides are TGTGCCAGTAGTGAGACAGGGGTCGACATTGCTGATGGCTACACCTTC. Protein sequence: CASSETGVDIADGYTF.

By its share, this clonotype is medium-sized. The chain recombines TRBV6-2 or TRBV6-3 with TRBJ2-1; perhaps D is TRBD1 or TRBD2 (5 bases each). Germline V gives CDR1 MNHEY, CDR2 SVGEGT. This CDR3 has 15 amino acids. Trimming cost V 4 bases and J 3 bases, with 13 bases left between them. The CDR3 DNA reads as TGTGCCAGCAGTTTAACCACTAGGGGCTACAATGAGCAGTTCTTC. Its translation: CASSLTTRGYNEQFF.

Turning to this clonotype: Just one base apart from a much larger clone, this may be a read error. The V gene is TRBV6-6, the J gene TRBJ1-1, with a possible D match to TRBD1 (5 bases). From germline, CDR1 is MNHNY and CDR2 SVGAGI (reference sequence). Trimming cost V 8 bases and J 1 base, with 14 bases left between them. CDR3 length equals 14 residues. CDR3 residues: CASGRDLGNTEAFF. Here the CDR3 DNA reads TGTGCCAGCGGTCGGGACCTTGGGAACACTGAAGCTTTCTTT.

This clonotype was detected ten times or more. V is TRBV29-1 and J is TRBJ1-1; D gene unclear. V was clipped by 4 bases and J by 0 bases, with 9 bases between them. CDR3 length: 13 residues. Germline V lookup: CDR1 SQVTM, CDR2 ANQGSEA. CDR3 bases: TGCAGCGTTGTGAGAGGTATGAACACTGAAGCTTTCTTT. As protein: CSVVRGMNTEAFF.

This clonotype is medium-sized. The V and J genes are TRBV6-2 or TRBV6-3 and TRBJ2-5; D not certain. Deletions cut 5 bases from V and 4 bases from J, with 11 bases between. The CDR3 is 13 residues long. The germline V gene has CDR1 MNHEY and CDR2 SVGEGT. The CDR3 DNA sequence: TGTGCCAGCAGTCGACTCATAGGAGAGACCCAGTACTTC. This translates into CASSRLIGETQYF.

V usage is TRBV11-2 and J usage is TRBJ2-5; D may correspond to TRBD1 or TRBD2 (5 bases each). The germline V gene encodes CDR1 SGHAT and CDR2 FQNNGV. The V and J ends lost 1 base and 5 bases respectively, with 11 bases between them. This CDR3 has 14 residues. CDR3 sequence (DNA): TGTGCCAGCAGCTTAGCGGGGCGACGGGAGACCCAGTACTTC. Its translation is CASSLAGRRETQYF.

At least ten counts were recorded for this clonotype. The chain recombines TRBV2 with TRBJ2-1; 8 nucleotides line up with TRBD2. Germline CDR1 SNHLY, CDR2 FYNNEI. CDR3 size: 14 residues. The V gene end was trimmed by 8 bases and the J gene end by 9 bases; junction bases not matched to a gene: 12. The CDR3 DNA follows: TGTGCCAGCGAATGGGCGCGGGGGGCAGGTGAGCAGTTCTTC. Translating gives CASEWARGAGEQFF.

This clonotype has just a few counts. The chain has TRBV20-1 and TRBJ2-3, with 11 bases aligning to TRBD2. Trimming removed 5 bases from V and 1 base from J; junction bases left unmatched: 11. The CDR3 runs 17 residues. The germline V gene encodes CDR1 DFQATT and CDR2 SNEGSKA (reference sequence). This CDR3 is CSAGLAGGPVRTDTQYF. The DNA of the CDR3 is TGCAGTGCTGGCCTAGCGGGGGGCCCCGTCCGCACAGATACGCAGTATTTT.

This clonotype was observed at least ten times. J is TRBJ1-1 and V is TRBV11-3; D gene uncertain. The CDR3 extends over 13 amino acids. V was shortened by 4 bases and J by 0 bases, with 6 bases between the two germline ends. Germline V gene lookup returns CDR1 SGHNT and CDR2 YENEEA. CDR3 region: CASSWNMNTEAFF. CDR3 nucleotide sequence: TGTGCCAGCAGCTGGAACATGAACACTGAAGCTTTCTTT.

This clonotype was recorded many times. This chain uses TRBV10-3 with TRBJ2-5; 7 bases map to TRBD2. The junction had 7 bases not matched to a gene; V was cut back by 4 bases and J by 5 bases. The CDR3 is 14 amino acids. Germline V lookup: CDR1 ENHRY, CDR2 SYGVKD. The CDR3 region is CAISGSGGLETQYF. In DNA form, the CDR3 reads TGTGCCATCAGTGGGTCGGGAGGTTTGGAGACCCAGTACTTC.

Within the sample, this clonotype is medium-sized. This chain uses TRBV12-3 or TRBV12-4 with TRBJ2-2; possibly TRBD2 for D (5 bases). V shed 6 bases and J shed 5 bases, with 10 bases lying between them. This CDR3 is built from 13 residues. The CDR3 region is CASSTTSTGELFF. Written as DNA, the CDR3 is TGTGCCAGCAGCACAACTAGTACCGGGGAGCTGTTTTTT.

The rearrangement links TRBV12-2 to TRBJ1-5; TRBD1 is taken as the D call from the table, unchecked against the DNA. TRBV12-2 is classified as a pseudogene. The CDR3 length is 18 residues. The CDR3 bases are TGTGCAAGTCGCTTAGCGATAGATGGGGCATATAGCAATCAGCCCCAGCATTTT. Its protein is CASRLAIDGAYSNQPQHF.

By sample fraction, this clonotype is medium-sized (0.01 to 0.1%). This chain connects TRBV2 to TRBJ2-2; no clear D. The CDR3 loop spans 16 amino acids. Germline CDR1 and CDR2: SNHLY and FYNNEI. The ends were cut back, 1 base at V and 6 bases at J, with 15 bases in the middle. The CDR3 DNA sequence: TGTGCCAGCAGTGAAGGGTGGTCATACCCGGCCGGGGAGCTGTTTTTT. This sequence encodes CASSEGWSYPAGELFF.

This clonotype is labeled medium-sized. This sequence joins TRBV4-3 and TRBJ1-6; D gene ambiguous. CDR3 length: 13 amino acids. Germline CDR1 and CDR2: LGHNA and YSLEER. V was trimmed by 4 bases and J by 7 bases, leaving 8 bases between them. This CDR3 reads CASSLYPNSPLHF. CDR3 nucleotide sequence: TGCGCCAGCAGCCTATACCCGAATTCACCCCTCCACTTT.

This clonotype rates as medium-sized. This chain connects TRBV7-2 to TRBJ2-5; 14 nucleotides agree with TRBD2. This CDR3 spans 16 amino acids. Looked up from germline, CDR1 is SGHTA and CDR2 is FQGNSA. The trim removed 5 bases at V and 5 bases at J, leaving 7 bases unmatched. DNA of the CDR3: TGTGCCAGCAGCCCGACTAGCGGGGGGGGCGCGGAGACCCAGTACTTC. It codes for CASSPTSGGGAETQYF.

J is TRBJ2-7 and V is TRBV5-1; 8 nucleotides agree with TRBD2. The CDR3 sequence is 18 residues long. The germline V gene encodes CDR1 SGHRS and CDR2 YFSETQ. The V gene end was trimmed by 0 bases and the J gene end by 2 bases; junction bases not matched to a gene: 13. Here the CDR3 reads CASSLANMGAGATYEQYF. The CDR3 nucleotides are TGCGCCAGCAGCTTGGCCAACATGGGAGCGGGAGCTACCTACGAGCAGTACTTC.

V usage is TRBV15 and J usage is TRBJ1-5; 9 nucleotides match TRBD1. This CDR3 region has 16 residues. The germline CDR1 and CDR2 sequences are LNHNV and YYDKDF (reference sequence). Unmatched junction bases numbered 12, after V lost 1 base and J lost 11 bases. CDR3 DNA sequence: TGTGCCACCAGCAGAGCGAACTGGGACAGGGAGTTTACCCAGCATTTT. Translated: CATSRANWDREFTQHF.

The chain recombines TRBV5-1 with TRBJ2-7; D not certain. Germline CDR1 and CDR2: SGHRS and YFSETQ. Trimming cost V 0 bases and J 1 base, with 8 bases left between them. There are 14 residues in the CDR3. CDR3 bases: TGCGCCAGCAGCTTGGTGGCAGAGTCCTACGAGCAGTACTTC. Translation gives CASSLVAESYEQYF. The full variable domain, its missing parts supplied by reference TRBV5-1 and TRBJ2-7, is KAGVTQTPRYLIKTRGQQVTLSCSPISGHRSVSWYQQTPGQGLQFLFEYFSETQRNKGNFPGRFSGRQFSNSRSEMNVSTLELGDSALYLCASSLVAESYEQYFGPGTRLTVT.

J is TRBJ2-1 and V is TRBV11-2; 8 bases match TRBD1. The CDR3 extends over 16 amino acids. CDR1 and CDR2 (germline): SGHAT, FQNNGV. With V trimmed by 5 bases and J by 4 bases, 10 bases remained unmatched. The CDR3 DNA reads as TGTGCCAGCAGCAAAGGGACAGGCGGCGGATACAATGAGCAGTTCTTC. Protein sequence: CASSKGTGGGYNEQFF.

This clonotype was observed many times. The chain couples TRBV12-3 or TRBV12-4 to TRBJ2-5, with 9 bases fitting TRBD2. V gave up 4 bases and J gave up 1 base; unmatched junction bases: 4. The CDR3 extends over 15 amino acids. CDR3 protein: CASSSQRGAQETQYF. The CDR3, as DNA: TGTGCCAGCAGTTCCCAGCGGGGGGCCCAAGAGACCCAGTACTTC.

This clonotype was recorded at least ten times. This chain joins TRBV6-2 or TRBV6-3 and TRBJ1-5; D uncertain. Germline loops: CDR1 MNHEY, CDR2 SVGEGT. The length of the CDR3 is 16 residues. Between the trimmed V and J ends, which lost 4 bases and 2 bases, there was a span of 15 bases. The CDR3 nucleotides are TGTGCCAGCAGTTCCCTTATCACGGATGGCAATCAGCCCCAGCATTTT. Translating gives CASSSLITDGNQPQHF.

This clonotype has a count of ten or more. This chain connects TRBV12-3 or TRBV12-4 to TRBJ1-2, with TRBD1 matching 8 bases. The junction had 10 bases not matched to a gene; V was cut back by 3 bases and J by 7 bases. This CDR3 region has 15 residues. CDR3 sequence reads: CASSFPAGGAGGYTF. In DNA form, the CDR3 reads TGTGCCAGCAGTTTCCCCGCAGGGGGCGCGGGTGGCTACACCTTC.